This T cell receptor beta chain was retrieved from a study of beta chain features in type 1 diabetes. Study results and caveats: TCRB rearrangement may or may not be influenced by HLA type; here this remained unresolved.

TCRB transcripts that were expressed got sequenced, as all of the isolated RNA had been reverse transcribed. Some clones are missing from TCRdb's copy, which holds only in-frame ones; the method was immunoSEQ multiplex PCR. Of hundreds of thousands of clones listed, about 16% are singletons. On this clone itself: Antigen: not known.

Sequencing used naive CD4+ T cells from blood. The TCR sequence derives from a man aged 18 to 30 in good health.

In DNA form, the CDR3 reads TGCGCCAGCAGCTTGGTTCCAGGGGACTACGAGCAGTACTTC. Protein: CASSLVPGDYEQYF. J is TRBJ2-7 and V is TRBV5-1; D possibly corresponds to TRBD1 (6 bases). Germline CDR1 reads SGHRS; CDR2 reads YFSETQ. This CDR3 comprises 14 residues. V lost 0 bases to trimming and J lost 3 bases, with 10 bases between them.